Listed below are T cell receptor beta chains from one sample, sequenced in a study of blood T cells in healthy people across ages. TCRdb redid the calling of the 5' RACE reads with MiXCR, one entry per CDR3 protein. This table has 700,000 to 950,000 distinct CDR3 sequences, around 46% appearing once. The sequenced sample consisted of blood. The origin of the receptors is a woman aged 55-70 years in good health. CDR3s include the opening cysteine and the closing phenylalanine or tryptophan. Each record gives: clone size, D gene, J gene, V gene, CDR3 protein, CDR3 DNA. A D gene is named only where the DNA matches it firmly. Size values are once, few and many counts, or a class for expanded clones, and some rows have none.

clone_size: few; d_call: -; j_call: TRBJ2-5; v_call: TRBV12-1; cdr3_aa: CASSLSEQWYTQYF; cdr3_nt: TGTGCCAGCAGCTTGAGCGAGCAATGGTACACCCAGTACTTC
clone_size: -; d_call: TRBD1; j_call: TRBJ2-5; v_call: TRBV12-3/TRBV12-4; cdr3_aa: CASRKGQEAEGETQYF; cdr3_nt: TGTGCCAGCAGAAAAGGACAGGAGGCGGAAGGGGAGACCCAGTACTTC
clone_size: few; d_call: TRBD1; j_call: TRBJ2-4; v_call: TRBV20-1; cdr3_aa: CSAFGDRGRLETKNIQYF; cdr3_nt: TGCAGTGCCTTTGGGGACAGGGGGCGGTTGGAAACCAAAAACATTCAGTACTTC
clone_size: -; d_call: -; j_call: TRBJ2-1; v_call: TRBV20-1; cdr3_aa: CSARVGDNEQFF; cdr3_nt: TGCAGTGCTAGAGTAGGGGACAATGAGCAGTTCTTC
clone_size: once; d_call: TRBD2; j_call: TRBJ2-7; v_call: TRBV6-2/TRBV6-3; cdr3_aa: CASSYPPTAGGPYEQYF; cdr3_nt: TGTGCCAGCAGTTACCCTCCTACAGCGGGAGGGCCCTACGAGCAGTACTTC
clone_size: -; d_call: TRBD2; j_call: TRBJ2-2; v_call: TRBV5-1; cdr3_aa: CASSLVTSGNTGELFF; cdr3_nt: TGCGCCAGCAGCTTAGTTACTAGCGGGAACACCGGGGAGCTGTTTTTT
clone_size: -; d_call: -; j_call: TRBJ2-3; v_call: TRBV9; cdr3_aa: CASSVGGAYTDTQYF; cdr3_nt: TGTGCCAGCAGCGTAGGGGGGGCCTACACAGATACGCAGTATTTT
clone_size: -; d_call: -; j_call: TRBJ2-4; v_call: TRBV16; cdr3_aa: CASSHFHRKNIQYF; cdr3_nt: TGTGCCAGCAGCCATTTCCACAGGAAAAACATTCAGTACTTC
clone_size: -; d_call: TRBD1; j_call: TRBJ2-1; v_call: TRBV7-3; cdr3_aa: CANSLQTGSYNEQFF; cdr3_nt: TGTGCCAACAGCCTCCAGACAGGGTCCTACAACGAGCAGTTCTTC
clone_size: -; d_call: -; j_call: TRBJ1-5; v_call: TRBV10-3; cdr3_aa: CAISPTGNQPQHF; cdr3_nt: TGTGCCATCAGCCCCACAGGGAATCAGCCCCAGCATTTT
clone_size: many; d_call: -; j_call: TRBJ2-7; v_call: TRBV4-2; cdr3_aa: CASSGEAPEQYF; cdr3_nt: TGTGCCAGCTCGGGGGAGGCCCCGGAGCAGTACTTC
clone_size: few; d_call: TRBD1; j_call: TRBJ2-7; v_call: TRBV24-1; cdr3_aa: CATSDLGTDLYEQYF; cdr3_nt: TGTGCCACCAGTGATTTGGGGACAGATCTCTACGAGCAGTACTTC
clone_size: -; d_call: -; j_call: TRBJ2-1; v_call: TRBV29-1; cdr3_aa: CSVEGVSNEQFF; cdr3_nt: TGCAGCGTTGAGGGGGTCAGTAATGAGCAGTTCTTC
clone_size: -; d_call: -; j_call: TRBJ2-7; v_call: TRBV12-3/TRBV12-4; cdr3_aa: CASSLARGNDEQYF; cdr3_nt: TGTGCCAGCAGTTTAGCCAGGGGTAACGACGAGCAGTACTTC
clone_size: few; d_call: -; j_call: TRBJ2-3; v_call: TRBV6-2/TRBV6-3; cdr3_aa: CASSYTQGQSDTQYF; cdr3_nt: TGTGCCAGCAGTTACACGCAGGGGCAGTCAGATACGCAGTATTTT
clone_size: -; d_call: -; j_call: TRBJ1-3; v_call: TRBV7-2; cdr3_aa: CASSLQAPGNTIYF; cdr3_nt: TGTGCCAGCAGCTTACAGGCCCCTGGAAACACCATATATTTT
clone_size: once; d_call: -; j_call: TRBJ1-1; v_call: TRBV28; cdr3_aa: CASSPEGWDTEAFF; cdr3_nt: TGTGCCAGCAGTCCAGAGGGCTGGGACACTGAAGCTTTCTTT
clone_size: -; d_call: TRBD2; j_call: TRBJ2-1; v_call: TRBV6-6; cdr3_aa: CASSYASGGADEQFF; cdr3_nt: TGCGCCAGCAGTTACGCTAGCGGGGGGGCCGATGAGCAGTTCTTC
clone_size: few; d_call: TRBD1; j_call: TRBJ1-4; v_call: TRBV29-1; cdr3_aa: CSVVTGGNEKLFF; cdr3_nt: TGCAGCGTTGTGACAGGGGGTAATGAAAAACTGTTTTTT
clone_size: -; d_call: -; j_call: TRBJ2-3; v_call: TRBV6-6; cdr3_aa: CATRVGPSTDTQYF; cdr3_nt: TGTGCCACCAGAGTGGGGCCCAGCACAGATACGCAGTATTTT
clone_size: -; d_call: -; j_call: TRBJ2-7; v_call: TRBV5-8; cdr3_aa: CASSPGIGDTYEQYF; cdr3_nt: TGTGCCAGCAGCCCTGGTATAGGAGATACCTACGAGCAGTACTTC
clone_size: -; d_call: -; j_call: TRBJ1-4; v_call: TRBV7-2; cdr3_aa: CASSARAGANEKLFF; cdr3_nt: TGTGCCAGCAGCGCCCGGGCGGGCGCTAATGAAAAACTGTTTTTT
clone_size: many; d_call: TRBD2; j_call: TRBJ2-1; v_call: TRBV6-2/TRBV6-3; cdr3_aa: CASSYGTSGGNEQFF; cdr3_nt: TGTGCCAGCAGTTACGGGACTAGCGGGGGGAATGAGCAGTTCTTC
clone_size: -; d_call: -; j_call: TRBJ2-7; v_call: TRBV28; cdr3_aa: CASRMKTGPSYEQYF; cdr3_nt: TGTGCCAGCAGGATGAAAACCGGGCCGTCCTACGAGCAGTACTTC
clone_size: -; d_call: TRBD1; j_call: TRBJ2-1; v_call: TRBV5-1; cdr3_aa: CASSLGTGVNEQFF; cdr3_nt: TGCGCCAGCAGCTTGGGGACAGGGGTAAATGAGCAGTTCTTC
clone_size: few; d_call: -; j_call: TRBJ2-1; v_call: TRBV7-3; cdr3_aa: CASSFSGGRYNEQFF; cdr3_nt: TGTGCCAGCAGCTTTTCCGGGGGCCGCTACAATGAGCAGTTCTTC
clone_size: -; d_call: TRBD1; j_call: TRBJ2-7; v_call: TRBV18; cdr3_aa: CASSPGQGIRYEQYF; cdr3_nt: TGTGCCAGCTCACCGGGACAGGGAATCAGGTACGAGCAGTACTTC
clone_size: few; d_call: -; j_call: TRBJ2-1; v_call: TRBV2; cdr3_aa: CASTGAYSYNEQFF; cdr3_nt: TGTGCCAGCACTGGGGCGTACTCCTACAATGAGCAGTTCTTC
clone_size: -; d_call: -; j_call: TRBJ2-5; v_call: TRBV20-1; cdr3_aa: CSARDPRTGMVAGEQYF; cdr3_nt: TGCAGTGCTAGAGATCCCCGGACAGGGATGGTAGCGGGAGAGCAGTACTTC
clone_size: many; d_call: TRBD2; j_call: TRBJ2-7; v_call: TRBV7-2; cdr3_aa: CASSPGTSGAYEQYF; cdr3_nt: TGTGCCAGCAGCCCCGGGACTAGCGGGGCCTACGAGCAGTACTTC
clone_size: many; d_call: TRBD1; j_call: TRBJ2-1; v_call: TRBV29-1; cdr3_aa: CSAGQGTYNEQFF; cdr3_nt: TGCAGCGCCGGACAGGGGACCTACAATGAGCAGTTCTTC
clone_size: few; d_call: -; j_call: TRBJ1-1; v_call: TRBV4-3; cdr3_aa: CASSQDGFTNTVAFF; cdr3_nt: TGCGCCAGCAGCCAAGACGGATTTACGAACACTGTAGCTTTCTTT
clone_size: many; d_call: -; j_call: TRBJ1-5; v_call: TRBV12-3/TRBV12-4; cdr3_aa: CASSLGRSNQPQHF; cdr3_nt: TGTGCCAGCTCACTTGGAAGGAGCAATCAGCCCCAGCATTTT
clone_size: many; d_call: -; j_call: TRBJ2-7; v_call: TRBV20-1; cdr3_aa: CSARDPGEWQQYF; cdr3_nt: TGCAGTGCTAGAGATCCTGGCGAATGGCAGCAGTACTTC
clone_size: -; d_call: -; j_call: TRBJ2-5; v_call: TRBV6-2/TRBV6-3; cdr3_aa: CASSYWGSLLETQYF; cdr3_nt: TGTGCCAGCAGTTATTGGGGAAGCCTTCTGGAGACCCAGTACTTC
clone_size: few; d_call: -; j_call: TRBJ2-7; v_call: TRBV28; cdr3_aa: CASRTAKGAYEQYF; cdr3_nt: TGTGCCAGCAGAACAGCCAAGGGGGCCTACGAGCAGTACTTC
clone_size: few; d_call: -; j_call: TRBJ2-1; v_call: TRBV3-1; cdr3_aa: CASSQGRLDEQFF; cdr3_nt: TGTGCCAGCAGCCAGGGCCGCTTGGATGAGCAGTTCTTC
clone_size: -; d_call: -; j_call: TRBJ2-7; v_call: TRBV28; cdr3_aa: CASSLGHVSYEQYF; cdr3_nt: TGTGCCAGCAGCTTGGGACACGTCTCCTACGAGCAGTACTTC
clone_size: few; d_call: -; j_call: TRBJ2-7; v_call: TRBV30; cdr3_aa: CAWSNRYEQYF; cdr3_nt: TGTGCCTGGAGTAACCGCTACGAGCAGTACTTC
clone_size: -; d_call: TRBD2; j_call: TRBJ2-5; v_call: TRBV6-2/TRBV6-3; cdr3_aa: CASSYERDRGNTKVLAGGPYEQYF; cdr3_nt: TGTGCCAGCAGTTACGAGCGGGACAGGGGTAATACTAAAGTTCTAGCGGGAGGGCCCTATGAGCAGTACTTC
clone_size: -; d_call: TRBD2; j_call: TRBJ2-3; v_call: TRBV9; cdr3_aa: CASSVRAGVGADTQYF; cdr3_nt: TGTGCCAGCAGCGTACGAGCGGGAGTAGGGGCAGATACGCAGTATTTT